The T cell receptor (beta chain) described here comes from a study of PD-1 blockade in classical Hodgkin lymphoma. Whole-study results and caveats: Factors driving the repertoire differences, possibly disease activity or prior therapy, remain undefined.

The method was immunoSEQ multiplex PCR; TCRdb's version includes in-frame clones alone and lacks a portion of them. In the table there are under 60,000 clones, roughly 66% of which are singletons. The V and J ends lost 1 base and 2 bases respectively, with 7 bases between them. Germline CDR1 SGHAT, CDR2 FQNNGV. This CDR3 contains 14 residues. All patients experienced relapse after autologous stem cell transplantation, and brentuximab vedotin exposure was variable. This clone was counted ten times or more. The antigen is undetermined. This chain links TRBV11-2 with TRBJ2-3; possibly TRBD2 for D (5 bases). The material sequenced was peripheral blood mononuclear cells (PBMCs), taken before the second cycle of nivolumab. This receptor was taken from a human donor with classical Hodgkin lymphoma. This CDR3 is CASSLGAVTDTQYF. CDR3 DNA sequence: TGTGCCAGCAGCTTAGGAGCGGTCACAGATACGCAGTATTTT.